The present TCR beta chain was sequenced within a study of T cell repertoires in cytomegalovirus infection. Overall study context: Well-studied HLA-B-restricted epitopes and recently identified HLA-C-restricted epitopes of CMV were both used in the study. From public TCR beta signatures came an indication of both CMV infection and matching HLA type.

TCRdb called the reads again in MiXCR, with one record for every CDR3 protein. This sample yields approximately 300,000 distinct CDR3 sequences, of which around 29% are seen a single time; over 15% belongs to the top ten. V dropped 1 base and J dropped 4 bases, with 10 bases sitting between them. In germline, CDR1 is LGHNT, CDR2 FRNRAP. This CDR3 spans 14 amino acids. Study-level points and caveats: Public TCR beta family frequency separated CMV-and-HLA carriers, including in an independent cohort. Ex vivo responses were dominated by HLA-C-restricted CMV-specific TCR beta clonotypes.

A word on this clonotype: Its matching antigen is unknown.

The chain uses TRBV12-5 and TRBJ2-5; D is perhaps TRBD2 (5 bases). The starting material was cultured PBMCs, obtained from culture after CMV antigen stimulation. This TCR came from a human donor in good health (CMV status not recorded). Some clones in this sample may be carry-over from other donors' samples. The chain's CDR3 is CASGLAPRGETQYF. DNA for the CDR3: TGTGCTAGTGGTTTGGCCCCCCGGGGAGAGACCCAGTACTTC.